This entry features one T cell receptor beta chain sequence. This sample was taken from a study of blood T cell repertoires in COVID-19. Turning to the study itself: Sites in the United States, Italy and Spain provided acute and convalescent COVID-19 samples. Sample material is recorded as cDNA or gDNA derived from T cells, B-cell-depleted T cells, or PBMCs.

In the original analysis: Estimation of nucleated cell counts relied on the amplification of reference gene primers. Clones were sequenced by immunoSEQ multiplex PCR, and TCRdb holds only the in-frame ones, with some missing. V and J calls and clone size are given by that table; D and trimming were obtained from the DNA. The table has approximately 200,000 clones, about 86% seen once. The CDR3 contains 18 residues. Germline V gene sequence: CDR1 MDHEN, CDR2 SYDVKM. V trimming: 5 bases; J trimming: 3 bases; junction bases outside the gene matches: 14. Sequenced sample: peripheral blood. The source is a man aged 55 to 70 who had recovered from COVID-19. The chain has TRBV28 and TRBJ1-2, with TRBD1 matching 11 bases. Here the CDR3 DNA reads TGTGCCAGCAGTATTGCCGGGACAGGGGGGTGGGGGGACTATGGCTACACCTTC. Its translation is CASSIAGTGGWGDYGYTF.